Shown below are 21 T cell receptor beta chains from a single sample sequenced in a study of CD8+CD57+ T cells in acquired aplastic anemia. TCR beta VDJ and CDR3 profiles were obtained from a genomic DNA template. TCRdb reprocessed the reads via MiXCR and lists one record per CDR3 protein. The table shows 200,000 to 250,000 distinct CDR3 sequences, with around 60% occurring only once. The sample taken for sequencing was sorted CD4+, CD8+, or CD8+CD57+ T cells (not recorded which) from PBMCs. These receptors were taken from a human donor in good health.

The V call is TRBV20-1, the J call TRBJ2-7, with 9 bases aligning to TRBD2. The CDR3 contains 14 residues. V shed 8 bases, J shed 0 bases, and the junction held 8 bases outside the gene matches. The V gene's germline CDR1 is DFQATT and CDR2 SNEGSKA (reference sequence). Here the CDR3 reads CSPKTSGSSYEQYF. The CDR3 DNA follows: TGCAGTCCAAAGACTAGCGGAAGCTCCTACGAGCAGTACTTC.

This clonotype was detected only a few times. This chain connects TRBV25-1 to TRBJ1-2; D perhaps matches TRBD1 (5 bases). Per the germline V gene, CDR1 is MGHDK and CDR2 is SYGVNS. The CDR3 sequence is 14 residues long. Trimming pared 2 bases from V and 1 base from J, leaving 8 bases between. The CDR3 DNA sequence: TGTGCCAGCAGTGAACCTGACAGTAACTATGGCTACACCTTC. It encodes CASSEPDSNYGYTF.

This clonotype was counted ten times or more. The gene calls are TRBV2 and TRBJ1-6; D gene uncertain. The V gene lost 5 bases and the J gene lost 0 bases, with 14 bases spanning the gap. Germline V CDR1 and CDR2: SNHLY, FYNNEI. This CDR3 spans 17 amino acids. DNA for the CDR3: TGTGCCAGCAGTTATTCCAGTTTGAGCTCCTATAATTCACCCCTCCACTTT. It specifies CASSYSSLSSYNSPLHF. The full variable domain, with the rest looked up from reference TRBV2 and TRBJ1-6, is EPEVTQTPSHQVTQMGQEVILRCVPISNHLYFYWYRQILGQKVEFLVSFYNNEISEKSEIFDDQFSVERPDGSNFTLKIRSTKLEDSAMYFCASSYSSLSSYNSPLHFGNGTRLTVT.

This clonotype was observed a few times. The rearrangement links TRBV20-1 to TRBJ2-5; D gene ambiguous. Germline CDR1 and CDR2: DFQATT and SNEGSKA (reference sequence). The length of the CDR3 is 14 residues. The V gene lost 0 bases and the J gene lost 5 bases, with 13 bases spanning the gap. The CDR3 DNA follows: TGCAGTGCTAGAGATAGGCGGCTCGGGGAGACCCAGTACTTC. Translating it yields CSARDRRLGETQYF.

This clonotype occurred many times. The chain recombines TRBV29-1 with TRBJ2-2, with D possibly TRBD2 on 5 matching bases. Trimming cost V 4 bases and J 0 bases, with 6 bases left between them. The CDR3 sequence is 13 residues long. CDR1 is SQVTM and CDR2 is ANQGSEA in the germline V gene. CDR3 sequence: CSVVGANTGELFF. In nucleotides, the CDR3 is TGCAGCGTTGTCGGGGCGAACACCGGGGAGCTGTTTTTT.

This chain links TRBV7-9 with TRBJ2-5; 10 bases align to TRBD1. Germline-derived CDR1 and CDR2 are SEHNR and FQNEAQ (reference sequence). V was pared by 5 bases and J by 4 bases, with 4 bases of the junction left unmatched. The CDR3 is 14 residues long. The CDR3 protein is CASSEGQGGETQYF. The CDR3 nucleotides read TGTGCCAGCAGCGAAGGACAGGGGGGAGAGACCCAGTACTTC. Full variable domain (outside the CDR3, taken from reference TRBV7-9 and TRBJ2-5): DTGVSQNPRHKITKRGQNVTFRCDPISEHNRLYWYRQTLGQGPEFLTYFQNEAQLEKSRLLSDRFSAERPKGSFSTLEIQRTEQGDSAMYLCASSEGQGGETQYFGPGTRLLVL.

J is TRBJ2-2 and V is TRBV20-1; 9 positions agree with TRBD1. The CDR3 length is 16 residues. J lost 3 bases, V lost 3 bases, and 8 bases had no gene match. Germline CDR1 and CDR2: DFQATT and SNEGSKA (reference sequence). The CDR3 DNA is TGCAGTGCTAGGGTCGTCCGGACAGGGGACACCGGGGAGCTGTTTTTT. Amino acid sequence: CSARVVRTGDTGELFF.

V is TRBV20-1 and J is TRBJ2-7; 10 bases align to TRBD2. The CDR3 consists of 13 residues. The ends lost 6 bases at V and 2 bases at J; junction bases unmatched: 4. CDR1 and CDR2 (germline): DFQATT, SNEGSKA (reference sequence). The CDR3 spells CSARLAGTYEQYF. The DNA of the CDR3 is TGCAGTGCCAGACTAGCGGGCACCTACGAGCAGTACTTC.

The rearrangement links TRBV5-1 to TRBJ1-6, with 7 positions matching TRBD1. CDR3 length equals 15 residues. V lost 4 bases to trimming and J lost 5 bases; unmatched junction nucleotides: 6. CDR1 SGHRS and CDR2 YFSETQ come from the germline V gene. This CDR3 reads CASSLGQMNNSPLHF. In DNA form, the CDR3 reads TGCGCCAGCAGCCTGGGACAGATGAATAATTCACCCCTCCACTTT.

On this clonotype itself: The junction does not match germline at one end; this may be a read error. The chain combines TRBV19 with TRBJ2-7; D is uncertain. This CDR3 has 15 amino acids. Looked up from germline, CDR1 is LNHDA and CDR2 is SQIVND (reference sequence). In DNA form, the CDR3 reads TGCGCCAGCAGTGAATCGCCGGCGGTTTCCTACGAGCAGTACTTC. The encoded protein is CASSESPAVSYEQYF.

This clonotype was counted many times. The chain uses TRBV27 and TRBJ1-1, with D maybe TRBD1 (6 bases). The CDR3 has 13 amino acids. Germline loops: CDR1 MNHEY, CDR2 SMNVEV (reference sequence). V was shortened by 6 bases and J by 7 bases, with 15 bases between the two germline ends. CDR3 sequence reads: CASSWGQGGEAFF. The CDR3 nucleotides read TGTGCCAGCAGCTGGGGGCAAGGGGGTGAAGCTTTCTTT.

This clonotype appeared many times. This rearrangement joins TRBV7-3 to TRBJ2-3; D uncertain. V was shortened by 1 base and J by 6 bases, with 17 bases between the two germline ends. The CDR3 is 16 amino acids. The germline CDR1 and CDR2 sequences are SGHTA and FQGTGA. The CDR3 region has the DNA TGTGCCAGCAGCTTAAACCCCACGGGTTTGCGGGATACGCAGTATTTT. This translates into CASSLNPTGLRDTQYF. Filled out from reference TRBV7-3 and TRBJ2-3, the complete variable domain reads GAGVSQTPSNKVTEKGKYVELRCDPISGHTALYWYRQSLGQGPEFLIYFQGTGAADDSGLPNDRFFAVRPEGSVSTLKIQRTERGDSAVYLCASSLNPTGLRDTQYFGPGTRLTVL.

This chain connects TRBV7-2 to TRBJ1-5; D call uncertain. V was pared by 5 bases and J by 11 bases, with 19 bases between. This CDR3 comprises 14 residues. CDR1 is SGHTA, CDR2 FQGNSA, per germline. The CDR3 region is CASSLTSDQETQHF. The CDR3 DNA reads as TGTGCCAGCAGCCTAACTAGCGACCAAGAGACCCAGCATTTT.

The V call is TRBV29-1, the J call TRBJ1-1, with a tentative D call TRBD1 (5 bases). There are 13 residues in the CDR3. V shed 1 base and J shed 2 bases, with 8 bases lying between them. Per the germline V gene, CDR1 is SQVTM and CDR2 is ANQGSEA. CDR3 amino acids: CSVEVGGNTEAFF. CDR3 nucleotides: TGCAGCGTTGAAGTTGGGGGAAACACTGAAGCTTTCTTT.

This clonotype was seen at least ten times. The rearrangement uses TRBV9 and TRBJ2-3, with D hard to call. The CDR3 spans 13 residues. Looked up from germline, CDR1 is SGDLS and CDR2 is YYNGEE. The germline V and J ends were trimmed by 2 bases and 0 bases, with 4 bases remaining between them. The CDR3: CASSVTSTDTQYF. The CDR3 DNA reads TGTGCCAGCAGCGTGACGAGCACAGATACGCAGTATTTT.

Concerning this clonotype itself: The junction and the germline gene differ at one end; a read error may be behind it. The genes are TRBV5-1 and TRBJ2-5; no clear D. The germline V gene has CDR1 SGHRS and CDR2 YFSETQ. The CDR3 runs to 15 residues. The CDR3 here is CASSLAHQTSETQYF. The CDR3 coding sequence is TGCGCTAGCAGCTTGGCACATCAAACATCAGAGACCCAGTACTTC.

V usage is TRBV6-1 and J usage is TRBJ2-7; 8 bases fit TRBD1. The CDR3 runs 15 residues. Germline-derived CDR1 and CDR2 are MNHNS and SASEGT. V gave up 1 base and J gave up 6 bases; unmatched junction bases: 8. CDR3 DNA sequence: TGTGCCAGCAGTGAAGTGGGCAGGGGGCTTGGCGAGCAGTACTTC. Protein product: CASSEVGRGLGEQYF.

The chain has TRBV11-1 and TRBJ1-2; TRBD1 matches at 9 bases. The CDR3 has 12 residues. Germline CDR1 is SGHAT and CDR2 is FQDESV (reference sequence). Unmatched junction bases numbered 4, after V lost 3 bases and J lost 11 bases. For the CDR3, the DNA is TGTGCCAGCAGCTTGGACAGGGGAAGATACACCTTC. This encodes CASSLDRGRYTF.

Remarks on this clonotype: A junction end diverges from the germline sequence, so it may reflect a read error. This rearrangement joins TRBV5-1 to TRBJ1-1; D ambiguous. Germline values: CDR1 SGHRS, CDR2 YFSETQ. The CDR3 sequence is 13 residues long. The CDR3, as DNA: TGCGCCAGCAGTGAAGTTGATAACACTGGAGCTCTCTTT. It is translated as CASSEVDNTGALF.

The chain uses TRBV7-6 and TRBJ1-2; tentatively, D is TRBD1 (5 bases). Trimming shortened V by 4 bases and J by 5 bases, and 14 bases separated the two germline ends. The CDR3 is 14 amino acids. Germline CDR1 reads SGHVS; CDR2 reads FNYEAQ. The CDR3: CASSSYQGAYGYTF. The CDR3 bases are TGTGCCAGCAGCTCGTATCAGGGAGCTTATGGCTACACCTTC.

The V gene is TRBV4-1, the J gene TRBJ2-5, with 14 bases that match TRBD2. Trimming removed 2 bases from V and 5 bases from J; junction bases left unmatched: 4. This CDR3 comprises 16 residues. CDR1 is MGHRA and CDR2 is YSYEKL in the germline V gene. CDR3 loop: CASSQPTSGRGETQYF. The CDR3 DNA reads TGCGCCAGCAGCCAACCGACTAGCGGGAGGGGTGAGACCCAGTACTTC.